A single T cell receptor (beta chain) is shown here with its context. No antigen is known for it. Being one base from a much bigger clone, this may be a read error. This sample is drawn from a study of tumor-infiltrating lymphocytes in primary liver carcinoma. Whole-study results and caveats: Tumors had a top-250-clone fraction that was significantly higher than blood (p = 0.039). Tumor-blood pairs (like tumor-adjacent pairs) overlapped less than tumor region pairs did.

The CDR3 is 16 residues long. Germline values: CDR1 MNHNY, CDR2 SVGAGI (reference sequence). V lost 1 base, J lost 4 bases, and 16 bases lay in between. A constant-region primer served to make TCR beta cDNA from about 0.45 ug total RNA. Libraries of TCR beta came from three nested multiplex PCR rounds with slightly modified ARM-PCR. PCR rounds one and two used TRBV1-TRBV30 forward primers with a C-beta reverse primer for about 11 cycles each. One entry per CDR3 protein, called by TCRdb with MiXCR from the multiplex PCR reads. The sample lists a few hundred thousand distinct CDR3 sequences; 45% to 70% were seen once. The source of the blood RNA was unsorted whole blood, and germline DNA was extracted as well.

The TCR was taken from a woman in her 30s with primary liver carcinoma and hepatitis B virus infection. The sample consisted of peripheral blood. The chain couples TRBV6-6 to TRBJ2-5; D possibly corresponds to TRBD1 (6 bases). The CDR3 here is CASSYWPTGIRETQYF. Here the CDR3 DNA reads TGTGCCAGCAGTTACTGGCCCACAGGGATTAGAGAGACCCAGTACTTC.